The T cell receptor beta chain under discussion was sequenced for a study of blood T cell repertoires in COVID-19. The wider study: The cDNA or gDNA used as material had been derived from T cells, B-cell-depleted T cells, or PBMCs.

This clone was counted between two and nine times. Libraries were prepared by immunoSEQ multiplex PCR; TCRdb keeps only in-frame clonotypes and omits some of them. The profile shows about 240,000 clones, roughly 85% of them singletons. This CDR3 region has 16 residues. The germline V and J ends were trimmed by 1 base and 3 bases, with 16 bases remaining between them. Germline V gene lookup returns CDR1 SGHRS and CDR2 YFSETQ. This TCR came from a woman aged 18 to 35 with acute or convalescent COVID-19. The sequencing input was peripheral blood. This chain uses TRBV5-1 with TRBJ1-2, with D possibly matching TRBD1 (5 bases). CDR3 DNA sequence: TGCGCCAGCAGCTTGTTACGTGGGGGAGGAGACTATGGCTACACCTTC. Translated, it gives CASSLLRGGGDYGYTF.